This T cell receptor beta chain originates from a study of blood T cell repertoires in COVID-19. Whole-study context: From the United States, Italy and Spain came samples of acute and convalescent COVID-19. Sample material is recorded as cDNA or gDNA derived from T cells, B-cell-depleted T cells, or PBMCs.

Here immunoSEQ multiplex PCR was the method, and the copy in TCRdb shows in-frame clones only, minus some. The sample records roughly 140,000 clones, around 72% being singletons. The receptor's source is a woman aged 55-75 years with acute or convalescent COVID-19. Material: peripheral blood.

CDR3 amino acids: CASSLEASGRWNEQFF. The CDR3 coding sequence is TGTGCCAGCAGCTTAGAAGCTAGCGGGAGGTGGAATGAGCAGTTCTTC. The chain combines TRBV7-8 with TRBJ2-1; TRBD2 aligns across 11 bases. With 1 base clipped from V and 7 bases from J, the junction kept 6 bases outside the gene matches. The CDR3 contains 16 residues. Germline CDR1 SGHVS, CDR2 FQNEAQ. Full variable domain (missing parts from reference TRBV7-8 and TRBJ2-1): GAGVSQSPRYKVAKRGQDVALRCDPISGHVSLFWYQQALGQGPEFLTYFQNEAQLDKSGLPSDRFFAERPEGSVSTLKIQRTQQEDSAVYLCASSLEASGRWNEQFFGPGTRLTVL.